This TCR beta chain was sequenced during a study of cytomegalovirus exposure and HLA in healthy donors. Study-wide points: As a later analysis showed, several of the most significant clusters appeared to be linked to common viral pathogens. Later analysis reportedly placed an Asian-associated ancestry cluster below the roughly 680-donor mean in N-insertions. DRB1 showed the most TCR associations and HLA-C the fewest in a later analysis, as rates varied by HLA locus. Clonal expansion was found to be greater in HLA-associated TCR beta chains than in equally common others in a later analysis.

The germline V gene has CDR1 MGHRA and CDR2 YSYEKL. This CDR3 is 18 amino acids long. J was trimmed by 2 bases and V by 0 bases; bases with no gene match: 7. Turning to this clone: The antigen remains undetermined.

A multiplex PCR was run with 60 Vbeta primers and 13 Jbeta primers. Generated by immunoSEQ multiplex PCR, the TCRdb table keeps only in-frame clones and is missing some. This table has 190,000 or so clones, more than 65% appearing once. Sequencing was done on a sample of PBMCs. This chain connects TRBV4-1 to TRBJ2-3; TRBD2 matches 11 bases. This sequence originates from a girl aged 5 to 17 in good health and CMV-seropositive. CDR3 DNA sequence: TGCGCCAGCAGCCAAGATTTGACTAGCGGGGAATTCACAGATACGCAGTATTTT. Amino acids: CASSQDLTSGEFTDTQYF.